This T cell receptor (beta chain) originates from a study of blood T cell repertoires in COVID-19. Study-level background: There were acute and convalescent COVID-19 samples, and they came from the United States, Italy and Spain. PBMCs, B-cell-depleted T cells, or T cells provided the cDNA or gDNA that made up the material.

This CDR3 spans 13 amino acids. Between the trimmed V and J ends, which lost 4 bases and 7 bases, there was a span of 11 bases. Germline V gene lookup returns CDR1 MNHEY and CDR2 SVGEGT. Note on this clone: This CDR3 is also generated by other DNA sequences in the sample.

As processed by the authors: Scientists estimated how many nucleated cells there were by amplifying reference gene primers. Repertoires were generated with immunoSEQ multiplex PCR, while TCRdb's copy carries only in-frame clones and drops some. The DNA gave D and trimming, while V, J and clone size come from that table. This sample has about 47,000 clones; around nine tenths occur once, and the top ten carry approximately 10%. The receptor was isolated from a man aged 80 or over with active or convalescent COVID-19. The chain employs TRBV6-2 or TRBV6-3 and TRBJ2-1; tentative D call: TRBD1 (6 bases). The sample consisted of peripheral blood. The DNA for the CDR3 is TGTGCCAGCAGTTCCCAGGGGAGAAATGAGCAGTTCTTC. It yields the protein CASSSQGRNEQFF.